This T cell receptor beta chain appears in the sequencing data of a study of patients and donors after allogeneic stem cell transplantation. The CDR3 sequence is 13 residues long. The V end lost 1 base, the J end lost 8 bases, and 11 bases lay between the germline ends. In its sample, this clonotype was seen many times. TCRdb analysed the RT-PCR reads with MiXCR anew, one entry per CDR3 protein. The sample gives about a million distinct CDR3 sequences, roughly 18% of which show up once; approximately 5.9% is in the top ten. This receptor was obtained from a human donor who was either an allogeneic HSCT recipient or a stem cell or donor lymphocyte infusion donor (not recorded which). It is not recorded whose cells these are; they may come from a transplant donor. Sequenced: blood, either unsorted or a sorted T cell fraction (not recorded which). The chain has TRBV12-3 or TRBV12-4 and TRBJ1-1; D might be TRBD1 (6 bases). This chain's CDR3 is CASSLVGGQEAFF. In DNA, the CDR3 is TGTGCCAGCAGTTTAGTGGGGGGGCAGGAAGCTTTCTTT.